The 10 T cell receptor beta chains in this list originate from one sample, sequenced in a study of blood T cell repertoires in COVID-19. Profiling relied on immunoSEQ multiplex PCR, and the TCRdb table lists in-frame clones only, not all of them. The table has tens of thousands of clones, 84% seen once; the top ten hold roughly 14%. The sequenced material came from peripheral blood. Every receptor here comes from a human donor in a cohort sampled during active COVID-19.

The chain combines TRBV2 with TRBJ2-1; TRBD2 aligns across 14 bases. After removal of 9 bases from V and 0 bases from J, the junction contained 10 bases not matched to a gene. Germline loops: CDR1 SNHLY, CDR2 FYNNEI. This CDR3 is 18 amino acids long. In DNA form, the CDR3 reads TGTGCCAGTACCAGGACTAGCGGGGGGTCGAGCTCCTACAATGAGCAGTTCTTC. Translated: CASTRTSGGSSSYNEQFF.

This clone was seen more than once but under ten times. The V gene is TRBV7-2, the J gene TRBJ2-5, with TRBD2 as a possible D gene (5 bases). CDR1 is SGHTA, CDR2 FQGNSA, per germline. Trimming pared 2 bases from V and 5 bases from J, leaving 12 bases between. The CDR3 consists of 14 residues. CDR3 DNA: TGTGCCAGCAGCTTATCAGGAACGGGGGAGACCCAGTACTTC. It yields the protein CASSLSGTGETQYF.

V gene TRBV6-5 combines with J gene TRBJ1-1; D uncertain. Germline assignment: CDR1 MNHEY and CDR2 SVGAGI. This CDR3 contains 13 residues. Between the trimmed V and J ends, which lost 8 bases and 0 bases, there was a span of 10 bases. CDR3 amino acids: CASYGHMNTEAFF. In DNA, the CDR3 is TGTGCCAGCTATGGTCACATGAACACTGAAGCTTTCTTT.

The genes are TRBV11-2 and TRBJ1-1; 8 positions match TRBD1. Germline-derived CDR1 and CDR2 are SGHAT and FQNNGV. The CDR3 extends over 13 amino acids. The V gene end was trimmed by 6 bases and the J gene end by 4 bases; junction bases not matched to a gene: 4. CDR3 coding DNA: TGTGCCAGCAGACCGACAGGGGCCACTGAAGCTTTCTTT. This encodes CASRPTGATEAFF.

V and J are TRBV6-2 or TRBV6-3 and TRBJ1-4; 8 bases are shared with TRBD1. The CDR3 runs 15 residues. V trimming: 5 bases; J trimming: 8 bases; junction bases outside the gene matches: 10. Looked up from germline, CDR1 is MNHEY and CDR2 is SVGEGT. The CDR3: CASSPRDRRAEKLFF. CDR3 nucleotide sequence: TGTGCCAGCAGTCCCAGGGACAGGAGAGCAGAAAAACTGTTTTTT.

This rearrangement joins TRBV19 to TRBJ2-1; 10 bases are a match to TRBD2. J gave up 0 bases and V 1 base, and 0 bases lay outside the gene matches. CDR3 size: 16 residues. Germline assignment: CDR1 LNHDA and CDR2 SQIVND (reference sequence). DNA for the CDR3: TGTGCCAGTAGTATAGGACTAGCGGGCTCCTACAATGAGCAGTTCTTC. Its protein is CASSIGLAGSYNEQFF.

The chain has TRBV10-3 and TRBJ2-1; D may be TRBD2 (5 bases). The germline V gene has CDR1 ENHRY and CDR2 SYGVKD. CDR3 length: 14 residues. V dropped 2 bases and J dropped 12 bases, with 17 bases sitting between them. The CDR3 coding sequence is TGTGCCATCAGTGAGCGGACTGACGGAGTTGGGCAGTTCTTC. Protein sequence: CAISERTDGVGQFF.

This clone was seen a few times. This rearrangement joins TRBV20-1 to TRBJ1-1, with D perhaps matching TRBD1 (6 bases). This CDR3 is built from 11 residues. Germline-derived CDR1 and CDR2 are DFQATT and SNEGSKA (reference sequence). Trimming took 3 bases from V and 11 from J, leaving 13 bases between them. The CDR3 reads CSASSGGRAFF. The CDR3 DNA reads TGCAGTGCTAGTAGCGGGGGCAGGGCTTTCTTT.

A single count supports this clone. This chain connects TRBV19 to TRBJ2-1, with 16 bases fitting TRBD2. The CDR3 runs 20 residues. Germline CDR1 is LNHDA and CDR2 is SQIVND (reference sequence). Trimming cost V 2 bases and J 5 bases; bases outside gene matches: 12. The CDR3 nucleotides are TGTGCCAGTAGTATATCGGGACTAGCGGGGGGGCCCTTTAGGGACAATGAGCAGTTCTTC. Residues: CASSISGLAGGPFRDNEQFF.

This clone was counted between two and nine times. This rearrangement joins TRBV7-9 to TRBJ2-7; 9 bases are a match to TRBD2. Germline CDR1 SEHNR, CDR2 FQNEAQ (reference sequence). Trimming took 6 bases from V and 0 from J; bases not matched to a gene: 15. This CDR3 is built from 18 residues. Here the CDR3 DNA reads TGTGCCAGCAGTCCCCGTGGTAGCGGGGGCCAGAGCTCCTACGAGCAGTACTTC. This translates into CASSPRGSGGQSSYEQYF.